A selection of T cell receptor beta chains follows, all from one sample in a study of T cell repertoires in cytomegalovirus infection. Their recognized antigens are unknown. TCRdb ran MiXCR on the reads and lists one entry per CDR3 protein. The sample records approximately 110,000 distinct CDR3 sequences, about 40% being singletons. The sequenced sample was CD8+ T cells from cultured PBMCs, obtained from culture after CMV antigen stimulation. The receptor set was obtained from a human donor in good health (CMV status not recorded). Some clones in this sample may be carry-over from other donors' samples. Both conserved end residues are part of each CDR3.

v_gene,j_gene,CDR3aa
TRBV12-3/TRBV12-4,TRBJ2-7,CASSFGAGYEQYF
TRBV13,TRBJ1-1,CASFEGGQGDVGAFF
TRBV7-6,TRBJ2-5,CASSFAAAIQETQYF
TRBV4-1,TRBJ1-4,CASSEEGRGEKLFF
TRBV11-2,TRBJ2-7,CASSLTQTSDSYEQYF
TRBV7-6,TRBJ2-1,CASSSAGSADRFF
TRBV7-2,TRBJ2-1,CASSLHTGTGSYNEQFF
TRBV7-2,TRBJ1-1,CASSSAGQLNTEAFF
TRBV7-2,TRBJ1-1,CASSLELVVGTGGFAGEAFF
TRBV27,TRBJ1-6,CASSLSGGVSPLHF
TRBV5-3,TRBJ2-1,CATTLPTDSYNEQFF
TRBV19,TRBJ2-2,CASSTPDRVINTGELFF
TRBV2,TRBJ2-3,CASKAGRDTQYF
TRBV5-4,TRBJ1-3,CASSNPGLPGPGNTIYF
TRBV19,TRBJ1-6,CASSIPGGNSPLHF
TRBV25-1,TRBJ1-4,CASGTPTGNNEKLFF